These 32 T cell receptor beta chains were all obtained from the same sample, sequenced in a study of radiotherapy plus CTLA-4 blockade in lung cancer. Produced via immunoSEQ multiplex PCR; TCRdb's table is partial and in-frame only. The table includes about 51,000 clones, 75% to 80% detected once. Specimen: peripheral blood, collected from a patient treated with radiotherapy plus ipilimumab. These receptors all come from a human donor with non-small cell lung cancer whose response to radiotherapy plus ipilimumab could not be evaluated.

This clone was observed a handful of times. V is TRBV4-1 and J is TRBJ2-1; no firm D call. Germline assignment: CDR1 MGHRA and CDR2 YSYEKL. V was pared by 2 bases and J by 4 bases, with 6 bases between. The CDR3 is 13 residues long. Here the CDR3 reads CASSQPLYNEQFF. CDR3 coding DNA: TGCGCCAGCAGCCAACCCTTATACAATGAGCAGTTCTTC.

The gene calls are TRBV5-1 and TRBJ2-6; 7 positions match TRBD1. The CDR3 contains 16 residues. Per germline, CDR1 SGHRS and CDR2 YFSETQ. V lost 0 bases and J lost 4; bases outside the gene matches: 4. CDR3 DNA sequence: TGCGCCAGCAGCTTGGGGGACAGCGTAGGGGCCAACGTCCTGACTTTC. This gives the protein CASSLGDSVGANVLTF.

CDR3 bases: TGTGCCAGCAGCCTCAGCCGGGACAGGGAGATTTTCTTT. Encoded protein: CASSLSRDREIFF. This sequence joins TRBV11-1 and TRBJ1-1, with 9 bases matching TRBD1. Losses at the gene ends were 5 bases for V and 13 bases for J; bases not matched to a gene: 11. The CDR3 spans 13 residues. The V gene's germline CDR1 is SGHAT and CDR2 FQDESV (reference sequence).

The chain carries TRBV7-9 and TRBJ1-2; 10 bases fit TRBD1. The CDR3 length is 15 residues. Germline V gene lookup returns CDR1 SEHNR and CDR2 FQNEAQ (reference sequence). With 5 bases clipped from V and 3 bases from J, the junction kept 6 bases outside the gene matches. The CDR3 loop is CASSLLGTGDYGYTF. DNA of the CDR3: TGTGCCAGCAGCCTCCTCGGGACAGGGGACTATGGCTACACCTTC.

This clone was recorded once. The chain carries TRBV6-1 and TRBJ2-4; D is ambiguous. The germline V gene has CDR1 MNHNS and CDR2 SASEGT. The V gene lost 2 bases and the J gene lost 0 bases, with 8 bases spanning the gap. The CDR3 runs to 15 residues. CDR3 coding DNA: TGTGCCAGCAGTGAAAACCCTATAGCCAAAAACATTCAGTACTTC. Protein sequence: CASSENPIAKNIQYF.

V gene TRBV5-1 combines with J gene TRBJ2-3; possibly TRBD1 for D (5 bases). The germline V gene has CDR1 SGHRS and CDR2 YFSETQ. There are 15 residues in the CDR3. Trimming left V 0 bases short and J 1 base short, with 9 bases between. The CDR3 bases are TGCGCCAGCAGCTTGGAGGGCAGGGGCACAGATACGCAGTATTTT. Amino acid sequence: CASSLEGRGTDTQYF.

The table lists this clone with a few counts. The chain couples TRBV4-3 to TRBJ1-6, with 8 bases that match TRBD1. Germline CDR1 and CDR2: LGHNA and YSLEER. The J segment lost 10 bases and the V segment lost 3 bases, leaving 2 bases of the junction unmatched. This CDR3 has 13 amino acids. Here the CDR3 DNA reads TGCGCCAGCAGCCAGACAGGGGAATCACCCCTCCACTTT. Its translation is CASSQTGESPLHF.

CDR3 sequence reads: CAWSRGGALNEQYF. As DNA, the CDR3 is TGTGCCTGGAGTAGGGGGGGGGCTCTCAACGAGCAGTACTTC. This chain joins TRBV30 and TRBJ2-7, with a tentative D call TRBD2 (7 bases). Germline lookup yields CDR1 GTSNPN and CDR2 SVGIG (reference sequence). Trimming shortened V by 2 bases and J by 5 bases, and 16 bases separated the two germline ends. This CDR3 region has 14 residues.

The V call is TRBV2, the J call TRBJ2-7, with 13 bases identical to TRBD2. With 8 bases clipped from V and 0 bases from J, the junction kept 7 bases outside the gene matches. The CDR3 has 16 amino acids. The V gene's germline CDR1 is SNHLY and CDR2 FYNNEI. CDR3 sequence reads: CASAGLAGANSYEQYF. The CDR3 DNA reads as TGTGCCAGCGCCGGACTAGCGGGGGCCAACTCCTACGAGCAGTACTTC.

The chain employs TRBV4-1 and TRBJ2-7, with 8 nucleotides matching TRBD1. Germline V gene sequence: CDR1 MGHRA, CDR2 YSYEKL. There are 14 residues in the CDR3. The junction had 5 bases not matched to a gene; V was cut back by 4 bases and J by 3 bases. The CDR3 bases are TGCGCCAGCAGCCTACAGGGGGTGAGCTACGAGCAGTACTTC. This codes for CASSLQGVSYEQYF.

The chain combines TRBV11-2 with TRBJ2-7; D may be TRBD1 (6 bases). V was shortened by 4 bases and J by 4 bases, with 14 bases between the two germline ends. This CDR3 is built from 14 residues. Germline CDR1 SGHAT, CDR2 FQNNGV. The CDR3 bases are TGTGCCAGCAGCTCCCCCCAGGGGATATACGAGCAGTACTTC. Protein product: CASSSPQGIYEQYF.

The chain uses TRBV28 and TRBJ1-1; the D gene is possibly TRBD1 (5 bases). In germline, CDR1 is MDHEN, CDR2 SYDVKM. The CDR3 totals 12 residues. The germline V and J ends were trimmed by 10 bases and 9 bases, with 18 bases remaining between them. As DNA, the CDR3 is TGTGCCAACTCTCGGGGAGGGGCTCAAGCTTTCTTT. It codes for CANSRGGAQAFF.

In DNA, the CDR3 is TGTGCCAGTAGTATAGGCAGGGGTTCCTACGAGCAGTACTTC. Its protein is CASSIGRGSYEQYF. This sequence joins TRBV19 and TRBJ2-7, with TRBD1 as a possible D gene (6 bases). Germline CDR1 and CDR2: LNHDA and SQIVND (reference sequence). The CDR3 runs 14 residues. Trimming left V 1 base short and J 1 base short, with 8 bases between.

This rearrangement joins TRBV4-2 to TRBJ1-1; TRBD1 matches 8 bases. J lost 3 bases, V lost 4 bases, and 4 bases had no gene match. Germline V gene data show CDR1 as LGHNA and CDR2 as YNFKEQ. This CDR3 comprises 14 residues. CDR3 sequence (DNA): TGTGCCAGCAGCCGGACAGGGCTGGACACTGAAGCTTTCTTT. It yields the protein CASSRTGLDTEAFF.

The gene calls are TRBV5-1 and TRBJ1-2; possible D gene TRBD1, 6 bases. The germline V gene has CDR1 SGHRS and CDR2 YFSETQ. The CDR3 contains 15 residues. Trimming took off 4 bases at V and 4 bases at J, with 17 bases between the two ends. The CDR3: CASSDPRGGGYGYTF. The CDR3 nucleotides read TGCGCCAGCAGCGACCCAAGGGGAGGGGGCTATGGCTACACCTTC.

The chain joins TRBV7-2 to TRBJ1-2; the match to TRBD1 covers 9 bases. J lost 5 bases, V lost 0 bases, and 4 bases had no gene match. The CDR3 sequence is 15 residues long. The germline V gene has CDR1 SGHTA and CDR2 FQGNSA. CDR3 coding DNA: TGTGCCAGCAGCTTAGCGCCCGACAGGGGGTATGGCTACACCTTC. Its translation: CASSLAPDRGYGYTF.

This clone appeared a few times. This chain uses TRBV28 with TRBJ2-3; 8 bases align to TRBD1. There are 15 residues in the CDR3. V shed 5 bases, J shed 7 bases, and the junction held 11 bases outside the gene matches. CDR1 is MDHEN and CDR2 is SYDVKM in the germline V gene. In DNA, the CDR3 is TGTGCCAGCAGTGGGACAGGCTCAGTTGTTCATACGCAGTATTTT. Translated, it gives CASSGTGSVVHTQYF. The whole variable domain, remainder taken from reference TRBV28 and TRBJ2-3, is DVKVTQSSRYLVKRTGEKVFLECVQDMDHENMFWYRQDPGLGLRLIYFSYDVKMKEKGDIPEGYSVSREKKERFSLILESASTNQTSMYLCASSGTGSVVHTQYFGPGTRLTVL.

This clone was picked up a small number of times. V is TRBV5-4 and J is TRBJ1-4; no clear D gene. V was trimmed by 4 bases and J by 6 bases, leaving 13 bases between them. Germline-derived CDR1 and CDR2 are SGHNT and YYREEE (reference sequence). This CDR3 is built from 14 residues. The CDR3 region has the DNA TGTGCCAGCAGCCCGGGTCAAACGGATGAAAAACTGTTTTTT. Amino acids: CASSPGQTDEKLFF.

This clone has a single count. This chain uses TRBV5-1 with TRBJ2-3; TRBD1 matches 9 bases. The germline V gene encodes CDR1 SGHRS and CDR2 YFSETQ. V dropped 0 bases and J dropped 0; count of bases not matched to a gene: 5. The CDR3 loop spans 17 amino acids. CDR3 nucleotide sequence: TGCGCCAGCAGCTTGGAACAGGGGGCAGGGAGCACAGATACGCAGTATTTT. Its translation: CASSLEQGAGSTDTQYF.

The J gene is TRBJ2-1, the V gene TRBV5-4; the match to TRBD2 covers 11 bases. The junction had 6 bases not matched to a gene; V was cut back by 0 bases and J by 7 bases. The germline V gene encodes CDR1 SGHNT and CDR2 YYREEE (reference sequence). The CDR3 contains 16 residues. CDR3 nucleotide sequence: TGTGCCAGCAGCTTGGGCGGACTAGCGGGTAGGAATGAGCAGTTCTTC. Its translation: CASSLGGLAGRNEQFF. The full variable domain, with the rest looked up from reference TRBV5-4 and TRBJ2-1, is ETGVTQSPTHLIKTRGQQVTLRCSSQSGHNTVSWYQQALGQGPQFIFQYYREEENGRGNFPPRFSGLQFPNYSSELNVNALELDDSALYLCASSLGGLAGRNEQFFGPGTRLTVL.

This clone was observed a single time. The V call is TRBV11-3, the J call TRBJ2-1; 9 bases align to TRBD1. V shed 4 bases and J 1 base; nucleotides not matched to a gene: 2. The CDR3 is made up of 15 amino acids. CDR1 is SGHNT, CDR2 YENEEA, per germline. The CDR3 here is CASSSDRGSYNEQFF. The CDR3 DNA follows: TGTGCCAGCAGCTCTGACAGGGGGTCCTACAATGAGCAGTTCTTC.

This rearrangement joins TRBV2 to TRBJ2-3, with D uncertain. Trimming removed 4 bases at V and 1 base at J, with 9 bases between. The CDR3 is 14 amino acids. Germline V CDR1 and CDR2: SNHLY, FYNNEI. CDR3 amino acids: CASSAVSGTDTQYF. In nucleotides, the CDR3 is TGTGCCAGCAGTGCAGTGAGCGGCACAGATACGCAGTATTTT.

This clone was observed a handful of times. Here the CDR3 DNA reads TGTGCCAGTAGTCCCAAGGACAGGCGAACGGAGCCCCAGCATTTT. It codes for CASSPKDRRTEPQHF. V is TRBV19 and J is TRBJ1-5, with 7 bases identical to TRBD1. The ends lost 5 bases at V and 8 bases at J; junction bases unmatched: 12. CDR3 length: 15 residues. CDR1 and CDR2 from the germline V gene are LNHDA and SQIVND (reference sequence).

V is TRBV29-1 and J is TRBJ1-1; maybe TRBD1 (6 bases). Germline V gives CDR1 SQVTM, CDR2 ANQGSEA. V was clipped by 4 bases and J by 5 bases, with 23 bases between them. This CDR3 is built from 16 residues. For the CDR3, the DNA is TGCAGCGTTGCGATGTTACAGGGAAGGGTTCATACTGAAGCTTTCTTT. Translated, it gives CSVAMLQGRVHTEAFF.

The J gene is TRBJ1-1, the V gene TRBV7-2; perhaps TRBD1 as D (6 bases). The CDR3 is 15 amino acids. V was trimmed by 5 bases and J by 3 bases, leaving 16 bases between them. The germline CDR1 and CDR2 sequences are SGHTA and FQGNSA. The CDR3 DNA reads as TGTGCCAGCAGCCCCCAACAGGGAGGGCACACTGAAGCTTTCTTT. Its protein is CASSPQQGGHTEAFF. Using reference TRBV7-2 and TRBJ1-1 for the parts outside the CDR3, the full variable domain is GAGVSQSPSNKVTEKGKDVELRCDPISGHTALYWYRQSLGQGLEFLIYFQGNSAPDKSGLPSDRFSAERTGGSVSTLTIQRTQQEDSAVYLCASSPQQGGHTEAFFGQGTRLTVV.

This clone was seen a few times. The chain has TRBV10-2 and TRBJ2-2; the match to TRBD2 covers 7 bases. Germline lookup yields CDR1 WSHSY and CDR2 SAAADI. CDR3 length: 16 residues. The trim removed 8 bases at V and 1 base at J, leaving 10 bases unmatched. CDR3 DNA sequence: TGCGCCAGCCGGGACGGCGGGAGAGGGAACACCGGGGAGCTGTTTTTT. As protein: CASRDGGRGNTGELFF.

The chain carries TRBV18 and TRBJ1-5; D may be TRBD1 (6 bases). This CDR3 region has 14 residues. Germline-derived CDR1 and CDR2 are KGHSH and LQKENI. Trimming removed 2 bases from V and 2 bases from J, with 7 bases in between. The CDR3 loop is CASSPNRGNQPQHF. CDR3 nucleotide sequence: TGTGCCAGCTCACCAAACAGGGGCAATCAGCCCCAGCATTTT.

This clone was found a few times. An end of the junction does not agree with germline; a read error may underlie this. The rearrangement uses TRBV14 and TRBJ1-5; D not resolved. The CDR3 is 11 amino acids. Germline loops: CDR1 SGHDN, CDR2 FVKESK. CDR3 DNA sequence: TGTGCCAGCAGCCAAGGGGCCCCGTGGGATTTT. Its protein is CASSQGAPWDF.

This rearrangement joins TRBV18 to TRBJ1-2, with 8 bases identical to TRBD1. Germline CDR1 and CDR2: KGHSH and LQKENI. After removal of 3 bases from V and 2 bases from J, the junction contained 2 bases not matched to a gene. The CDR3 runs 14 residues. DNA for the CDR3: TGTGCCAGCTCACCCTACAGGGGGAACTATGGCTACACCTTC. It encodes CASSPYRGNYGYTF.

The J gene is TRBJ1-2, the V gene TRBV6-1; TRBD1 matches 9 bases. The germline V gene has CDR1 MNHNS and CDR2 SASEGT. The junction had 3 bases not matched to a gene; V was cut back by 5 bases and J by 2 bases. The CDR3 contains 14 residues. The CDR3 spells CASSSGTGNYGYTF. CDR3 sequence (DNA): TGTGCCAGCAGTTCCGGGACAGGGAACTATGGCTACACCTTC.

In DNA, the CDR3 is TGTGCCAGCAGTTTAGGCAGGTGGGACACCGGGGAGCTGTTTTTT. It codes for CASSLGRWDTGELFF. This chain uses TRBV28 with TRBJ2-2; D unresolved. There are 15 residues in the CDR3. V was clipped by 2 bases and J by 3 bases, with 10 bases between them. Per germline, CDR1 MDHEN and CDR2 SYDVKM.

This chain joins TRBV20-1 and TRBJ1-4, with D perhaps TRBD1 (6 bases). Per the germline V gene, CDR1 is DFQATT and CDR2 is SNEGSKA (reference sequence). This CDR3 region has 11 residues. The CDR3 region has the DNA TGCACTAGGGCGGGGGGCAAGAAACTGTTTTTT. Encoded protein: CTRAGGKKLFF.